The source of this TCR beta chain is a study of OX40 agonist ivuxolimab in advanced cancers. About the research overall: Treatment received earlier with anti-PD-1, anti-PD-L1 or anti-CTLA-4 agents was allowed, and roughly 40% had some.

Broader study findings: Those patients achieving a partial response at 0.1-3.0 mg/kg showed among the lowest clonal expansion.

The ends lost 5 bases at V and 4 bases at J; junction bases unmatched: 5. Germline-derived CDR1 and CDR2 are LGHNA and YSLEER. CDR3 size: 16 residues. In the case of this clone: The antigen is unknown.

Profiled with immunoSEQ multiplex PCR; TCRdb holds only in-frame clones, not every one. This sample has 65,000 to 80,000 clones, with roughly nine tenths found just once. The source of this sequence is an adult with an advanced solid tumor such as melanoma, head and neck, liver or kidney cancer. This chain uses TRBV4-3 with TRBJ2-1; 13 bases are shared with TRBD2. This specimen consisted of CD4+ or CD8+ T cells sorted from blood, obtained in a trial of the OX40 agonist ivuxolimab. CDR3 sequence: CASSYGLAGVYNEQFF. The DNA of the CDR3 is TGCGCCAGCAGCTACGGACTAGCGGGAGTTTACAATGAGCAGTTCTTC.